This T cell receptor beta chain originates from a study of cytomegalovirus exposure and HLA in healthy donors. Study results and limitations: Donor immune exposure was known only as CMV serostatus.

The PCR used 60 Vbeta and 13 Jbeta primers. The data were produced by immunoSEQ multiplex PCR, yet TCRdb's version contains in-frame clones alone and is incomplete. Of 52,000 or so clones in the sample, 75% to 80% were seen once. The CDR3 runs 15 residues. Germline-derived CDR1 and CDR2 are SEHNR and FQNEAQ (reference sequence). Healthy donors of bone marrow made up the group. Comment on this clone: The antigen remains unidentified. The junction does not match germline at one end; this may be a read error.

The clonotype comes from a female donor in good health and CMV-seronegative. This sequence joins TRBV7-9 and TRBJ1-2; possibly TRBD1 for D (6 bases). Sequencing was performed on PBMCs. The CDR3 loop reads CSSSSFGQSPYGYTF. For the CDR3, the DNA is TGTTCCAGCAGCTCCTTCGGACAGAGCCCCTATGGCTACACCTTC.